This is a list of T cell receptor beta chains from one sample in a study of blood T cell repertoires in COVID-19. Some clones are missing from TCRdb's copy, which holds only in-frame ones; the method was immunoSEQ multiplex PCR. Of 250,000 to 300,000 clones listed, approximately 83% are singletons. The sequenced material came from peripheral blood. Source of these receptors: a woman in her 70s with acute or convalescent COVID-19. Both conserved end residues are part of each CDR3. The D gene is left open where the match is weak. The listing skips clone size in some rows; elsewhere it reads once, few, many or a size class.

abundance: few; d_gene: NA; v_gene: TRBV7-2; j_gene: TRBJ2-7; CDR3nt: TGTGCCAGCAGCCCCTCTGCGGACTACGAGCAGTACTTC; CDR3aa: CASSPSADYEQYF
abundance: NA; d_gene: NA; v_gene: TRBV7-9; j_gene: TRBJ1-1; CDR3nt: TGTGCCAGCAGCCCTAGTCCCGGGGAGGCTGAGACAGCTTTCTTT; CDR3aa: CASSPSPGEAETAFF
abundance: NA; d_gene: TRBD2; v_gene: TRBV5-1; j_gene: TRBJ2-1; CDR3nt: TGCGCCAGCAGCCTACGGACAGCGGGGGCCGATGAGCAGTTCTTC; CDR3aa: CASSLRTAGADEQFF
abundance: NA; d_gene: NA; v_gene: TRBV6-5; j_gene: TRBJ1-1; CDR3nt: TGTGCCAGCCTCCCTCCGGGAGTGGACAAAGCTTTCTTT; CDR3aa: CASLPPGVDKAFF
abundance: NA; d_gene: NA; v_gene: TRBV5-1; j_gene: TRBJ2-5; CDR3nt: TGCGCCAGCAGCTTGGAGTCGGGGTCCCAAGAGACCCAGTACTTC; CDR3aa: CASSLESGSQETQYF
abundance: NA; d_gene: NA; v_gene: TRBV7-7; j_gene: TRBJ2-5; CDR3nt: TGTGCTAGCAGCCCCAACGCCGGGAGCCAAGAGACCCAGTACTTC; CDR3aa: CASSPNAGSQETQYF
abundance: NA; d_gene: TRBD2; v_gene: TRBV7-9; j_gene: TRBJ2-3; CDR3nt: TGTGCCAGCAGCTTGCGGGGGGATAGCACAGATACGCAGTATTTT; CDR3aa: CASSLRGDSTDTQYF
abundance: NA; d_gene: NA; v_gene: TRBV6-5; j_gene: TRBJ2-2; CDR3nt: TGTGCCAGCAGGTCCCGACAGCCCGGGGAGCTGTTTTTT; CDR3aa: CASRSRQPGELFF
abundance: NA; d_gene: NA; v_gene: TRBV5-4; j_gene: TRBJ2-1; CDR3nt: TGTGCCAGCAGCTTGGTCATGTGGGGCACGAACAATGAGCAGTTCTTC; CDR3aa: CASSLVMWGTNNEQFF
abundance: NA; d_gene: NA; v_gene: TRBV2; j_gene: TRBJ2-6; CDR3nt: TGTGCCAGCATTAAGGGGGCTGGGGCCAACGTCCTGACTTTC; CDR3aa: CASIKGAGANVLTF
abundance: NA; d_gene: NA; v_gene: TRBV5-6; j_gene: TRBJ2-5; CDR3nt: TGTGCCAGCAGCTTGTCGGCGGGGGAGACCCAGTACTTC; CDR3aa: CASSLSAGETQYF
abundance: NA; d_gene: TRBD1; v_gene: TRBV19; j_gene: TRBJ2-1; CDR3nt: TGTGCCACCAGGGACAGGCGCGATGAGCAGTTCTTC; CDR3aa: CATRDRRDEQFF
abundance: NA; d_gene: TRBD1; v_gene: TRBV6-5; j_gene: TRBJ2-7; CDR3nt: TGTGCCAGCAGTCACAGGGGACCCTACGAGCAGTACTTC; CDR3aa: CASSHRGPYEQYF
abundance: NA; d_gene: TRBD2; v_gene: TRBV23-1; j_gene: TRBJ2-5; CDR3nt: TGCGCCAGCCCTAGGGAGGGTCAAGAGACCCAGTACTTC; CDR3aa: CASPREGQETQYF
abundance: NA; d_gene: TRBD1; v_gene: TRBV19; j_gene: TRBJ1-2; CDR3nt: TGTGCCAGTAGTCCGGGGACAGGGGTTCTCTATGGCTACACCTTC; CDR3aa: CASSPGTGVLYGYTF
abundance: NA; d_gene: TRBD2; v_gene: TRBV24-1; j_gene: TRBJ2-3; CDR3nt: TGTGCCACCAGGCAGTCCCTCGGACTAGCGGGGGGGCACACAGATACGCAGTATTTT; CDR3aa: CATRQSLGLAGGHTDTQYF
abundance: NA; d_gene: TRBD1; v_gene: TRBV3-1/TRBV3-2; j_gene: TRBJ1-2; CDR3nt: TGTGCCAGCAGCCAAGTCGGCTCAGGGGGCCGCTATGGCTACACCTTC; CDR3aa: CASSQVGSGGRYGYTF
abundance: NA; d_gene: NA; v_gene: TRBV19; j_gene: TRBJ1-2; CDR3nt: TGTGCCAGTAGTATCCGACAGTATGGCTACACCTTC; CDR3aa: CASSIRQYGYTF
abundance: NA; d_gene: TRBD1; v_gene: TRBV2; j_gene: TRBJ1-5; CDR3nt: TGTGCCAGCGCCGGGACAGGGGGAACTCAGCCCCAGCATTTT; CDR3aa: CASAGTGGTQPQHF
abundance: NA; d_gene: NA; v_gene: TRBV2; j_gene: TRBJ1-5; CDR3nt: TGTGCCAGCAGTGAACTCCCGCGTCAGCCCCAGCATTTT; CDR3aa: CASSELPRQPQHF
abundance: NA; d_gene: TRBD1; v_gene: TRBV12-5; j_gene: TRBJ1-2; CDR3nt: TGTGCTAGTGGTTTGTCTTCAGACAGGGACTATGGCTACACCTTC; CDR3aa: CASGLSSDRDYGYTF
abundance: NA; d_gene: NA; v_gene: TRBV5-1; j_gene: TRBJ1-1; CDR3nt: TGCGCCAGCAGCTTGGATTTATACACTGAAGCTTTCTTT; CDR3aa: CASSLDLYTEAFF
abundance: NA; d_gene: NA; v_gene: TRBV6-5; j_gene: TRBJ2-5; CDR3nt: TGTGCCGCTCGACAGGTCGCAAGCCAAGAGACCCAGTACTTC; CDR3aa: CAARQVASQETQYF
abundance: once; d_gene: NA; v_gene: TRBV7-9; j_gene: TRBJ1-1; CDR3nt: TGTGCCAGCAGCTTACTATCGGAGGAAGCTTTCTTT; CDR3aa: CASSLLSEEAFF
abundance: NA; d_gene: TRBD1; v_gene: TRBV6-5; j_gene: TRBJ1-5; CDR3nt: TGTGCCAGCAGCGCGGGGACAGTGGGCAATCAGCCCCAGCATTTT; CDR3aa: CASSAGTVGNQPQHF
abundance: NA; d_gene: NA; v_gene: TRBV3-1/TRBV3-2; j_gene: TRBJ2-1; CDR3nt: TGTGCCAGCAGCCCCCGGAGAAGTTATGAGCAGTTCTTC; CDR3aa: CASSPRRSYEQFF
abundance: NA; d_gene: TRBD2; v_gene: TRBV4-1; j_gene: TRBJ2-3; CDR3nt: TGCGCCAGCACCTCACTAGCGGGCGAGCGGAATACGCAGTATTTT; CDR3aa: CASTSLAGERNTQYF
abundance: NA; d_gene: NA; v_gene: TRBV20-1; j_gene: TRBJ2-1; CDR3nt: TGCAGTGCTAGTTCCATTGGGCTTACCGGGGTCGACAATGAGCAGTTCTTC; CDR3aa: CSASSIGLTGVDNEQFF
abundance: NA; d_gene: TRBD1; v_gene: TRBV12-3/TRBV12-4; j_gene: TRBJ1-5; CDR3nt: TGTGCCAGCAGACGGACAGGGGATCAGCCCCAGCATTTT; CDR3aa: CASRRTGDQPQHF
abundance: NA; d_gene: TRBD2; v_gene: TRBV15; j_gene: TRBJ2-1; CDR3nt: TGTGCCACCAGCAGACCGGGGACTAGCGGGGTATACAATGAGCAGTTCTTC; CDR3aa: CATSRPGTSGVYNEQFF
abundance: NA; d_gene: NA; v_gene: TRBV9; j_gene: TRBJ1-6; CDR3nt: TGTGCCAGCAGCGTAGCTGCAGGGAATTCACCCCTCCACTTT; CDR3aa: CASSVAAGNSPLHF
abundance: NA; d_gene: TRBD1; v_gene: TRBV6-5; j_gene: TRBJ1-2; CDR3nt: TGTGCCAGCAGTCCCCGGGACAGCATCTATGGCTACACCTTC; CDR3aa: CASSPRDSIYGYTF
abundance: NA; d_gene: NA; v_gene: TRBV6-5; j_gene: TRBJ1-1; CDR3nt: TGTGCCAGCACCCTGACAGAGAACACTGAAGCTTTCTTT; CDR3aa: CASTLTENTEAFF
abundance: NA; d_gene: NA; v_gene: TRBV7-9; j_gene: TRBJ1-1; CDR3nt: TGTGCCAGCAGCCTTAGAGAGAACACTGAAGCTTTCTTT; CDR3aa: CASSLRENTEAFF
abundance: NA; d_gene: NA; v_gene: TRBV6-5; j_gene: TRBJ2-5; CDR3nt: TGTGCCAGCAGTCTGATCCGGGACTCAGAGACCCAGTACTTC; CDR3aa: CASSLIRDSETQYF
abundance: NA; d_gene: NA; v_gene: TRBV3-1/TRBV3-2; j_gene: TRBJ1-1; CDR3nt: TGTGCCAGCAGCCGAGCGGCCGGGTTCACTGAAGCTTTCTTT; CDR3aa: CASSRAAGFTEAFF
abundance: NA; d_gene: TRBD1; v_gene: TRBV30; j_gene: TRBJ1-5; CDR3nt: TGTGCCTGGGGACAGGGGGCCGAGGGGCAGCCCCAGCATTTT; CDR3aa: CAWGQGAEGQPQHF
abundance: NA; d_gene: TRBD1; v_gene: TRBV5-6; j_gene: TRBJ2-2; CDR3nt: TGTGCCAGCAGCTTGGAGGAGACAGGGGATTTCGGGGAGCTGTTTTTT; CDR3aa: CASSLEETGDFGELFF
abundance: NA; d_gene: NA; v_gene: TRBV18; j_gene: TRBJ2-1; CDR3nt: TGTGCCAGCTCACCACCAGGGAGAAACTACAATGAGCAGTTCTTC; CDR3aa: CASSPPGRNYNEQFF
abundance: NA; d_gene: NA; v_gene: TRBV3-1/TRBV3-2; j_gene: TRBJ1-1; CDR3nt: TGTGCCAGCAGCCAAGATACAGGTTTAAAACAGGTAGCTTTCTTT; CDR3aa: CASSQDTGLKQVAFF
abundance: once; d_gene: TRBD1; v_gene: TRBV7-9; j_gene: TRBJ1-2; CDR3nt: TGTGCCAGCAGCTTAGGGGGACAGGGGGCACAAAGTGGCTACACCTTC; CDR3aa: CASSLGGQGAQSGYTF
abundance: NA; d_gene: TRBD2; v_gene: TRBV3-1/TRBV3-2; j_gene: TRBJ2-3; CDR3nt: TGTGCCAGCAGCCCCCCGACAGCGGGGGGCACAGATACGCAGTATTTT; CDR3aa: CASSPPTAGGTDTQYF
abundance: NA; d_gene: NA; v_gene: TRBV2; j_gene: TRBJ1-1; CDR3nt: TGTGCCAGCAGTGAAAGGGTCAGGGGGAACACTGAAGCTTTCTTT; CDR3aa: CASSERVRGNTEAFF
abundance: NA; d_gene: NA; v_gene: TRBV2; j_gene: TRBJ1-1; CDR3nt: TGTGCCAGCAGGGGGCGGTTAATGAACACTGAAGCTTTCTTT; CDR3aa: CASRGRLMNTEAFF
abundance: NA; d_gene: NA; v_gene: TRBV10-3; j_gene: TRBJ2-1; CDR3nt: TGTGCCATCAGGCCGACTAGGTCCAATGAGCAGTTCTTC; CDR3aa: CAIRPTRSNEQFF
abundance: NA; d_gene: NA; v_gene: TRBV5-1; j_gene: TRBJ2-2; CDR3nt: TGCGCCAGCAGCTTGGAGTTGGTCCAGGGTTTGACCGGGGAGCTGTTTTTT; CDR3aa: CASSLELVQGLTGELFF
abundance: NA; d_gene: NA; v_gene: TRBV6-5; j_gene: TRBJ2-7; CDR3nt: TGTGCCAGCAGTATTAGGGGGAGCTCCTACGAGCAGTACTTC; CDR3aa: CASSIRGSSYEQYF